One sample yielded the 20 T cell receptor beta chains listed below, sequenced in a study of PD-1 blockade in classical Hodgkin lymphoma. In every patient, relapse followed autologous stem cell transplantation, while exposure to brentuximab vedotin differed. Libraries were prepared by immunoSEQ multiplex PCR; TCRdb keeps only in-frame clonotypes and omits some of them. This table has more than 45,000 clones, approximately 90% appearing once. The sample here was peripheral blood mononuclear cells (PBMCs), taken before the second cycle of nivolumab. The receptors here all came from a human donor with classical Hodgkin lymphoma.

V and J are TRBV29-1 and TRBJ2-5; D is unclear. The CDR3 totals 11 residues. Trimming removed 3 bases from V and 2 bases from J, with 4 bases in between. In germline, CDR1 is SQVTM, CDR2 ANQGSEA. The CDR3 sequence: CSVDSQETQYF. The CDR3 DNA reads as TGCAGCGTTGATTCACAAGAGACCCAGTACTTC.

The rearrangement links TRBV2 to TRBJ2-5, with 7 nucleotides matching TRBD1. The CDR3 covers 16 residues. The germline gives CDR1 SNHLY, CDR2 FYNNEI. With V trimmed by 3 bases and J by 1 base, 8 bases remained unmatched. CDR3 DNA sequence: TGTGCCAGCAGTGATCCCTCGACAGGGTCCCAAGAGACCCAGTACTTC. It is translated as CASSDPSTGSQETQYF.

The chain uses TRBV28 and TRBJ2-5, with D unresolved. V was cut by 5 bases and J by 5 bases, with 15 bases left in between. The CDR3 extends over 14 amino acids. The germline CDR1 and CDR2 sequences are MDHEN and SYDVKM. DNA of the CDR3: TGTGCCAGCAGTCCTACTCTCGGACGTGAGACCCAGTACTTC. Translating gives CASSPTLGRETQYF.

The V call is TRBV16, the J call TRBJ2-5; unclear D gene. The CDR3 contains 17 residues. Trimming cost V 4 bases and J 3 bases, with 21 bases left between them. Germline lookup yields CDR1 KGHSY and CDR2 FQNENV. CDR3 amino acids: CASSPFWAHGGEETQYF. The CDR3 DNA sequence: TGTGCCAGCAGCCCGTTTTGGGCACACGGCGGAGAAGAGACCCAGTACTTC. Filled out from reference TRBV16 and TRBJ2-5, the complete variable domain reads GEEVAQTPKHLVRGEGQKAKLYCAPIKGHSYVFWYQQVLKNEFKFLISFQNENVFDETGMPKERFSAKCLPNSPCSLEIQATKLEDSAVYFCASSPFWAHGGEETQYFGPGTRLLVL.

V gene TRBV9 combines with J gene TRBJ2-1, with 8 positions matching TRBD2. V shed 1 base, J shed 0 bases, and the junction held 6 bases outside the gene matches. Germline CDR1 reads SGDLS; CDR2 reads YYNGEE. This CDR3 comprises 17 residues. The CDR3 loop is CASSVNSGEHSYNEQFF. CDR3 nucleotides: TGTGCCAGCAGCGTAAATAGCGGGGAGCACTCCTACAATGAGCAGTTCTTC.

The genes are TRBV5-1 and TRBJ2-2, with D unresolved. Trimming left V 0 bases short and J 2 bases short, with 5 bases between. Germline-derived CDR1 and CDR2 are SGHRS and YFSETQ. This CDR3 has 14 amino acids. CDR3 amino acids: CASSLAVNTGELFF. The CDR3 DNA is TGCGCCAGCAGCTTGGCCGTCAACACCGGGGAGCTGTTTTTT.

V gene TRBV28 combines with J gene TRBJ2-5, with D tentatively TRBD1 or TRBD2 (5 bases each). With 10 bases removed from V and 5 bases from J, the gap between germline ends came to 14 bases. The CDR3 is made up of 12 amino acids. Germline V lookup: CDR1 MDHEN, CDR2 SYDVKM. The CDR3 DNA reads TGTGCCACCAGAGGGGCTTCCGAGACCCAGTACTTC. This encodes CATRGASETQYF.

This sequence joins TRBV7-9 and TRBJ1-2, with D possibly matching TRBD1 (6 bases). The germline V gene has CDR1 SEHNR and CDR2 FQNEAQ (reference sequence). The CDR3 has 15 amino acids. Trimming took 3 bases from V and 3 from J, leaving 14 bases between them. The CDR3 here is CASSFLPGEDYGYTF. In DNA, the CDR3 is TGTGCCAGCAGCTTCCTGCCAGGGGAGGACTATGGCTACACCTTC.

The chain combines TRBV6-1 with TRBJ2-5; TRBD1 aligns across 8 bases. Germline CDR1 and CDR2: MNHNS and SASEGT. The CDR3 has 15 residues. J lost 1 base, V lost 4 bases, and 5 bases had no gene match. This CDR3 is CASSGGQVSQETQYF. In DNA, the CDR3 is TGTGCCAGCAGTGGGGGACAGGTGAGCCAAGAGACCCAGTACTTC.

The chain links TRBV4-1 to TRBJ2-7; D ambiguous. In germline, CDR1 is MGHRA, CDR2 YSYEKL. Trimming stripped 0 bases from V and 6 bases from J, with 3 bases between. The CDR3 has 11 amino acids. CDR3 amino acids: CASSQESEQYF. The CDR3 DNA is TGCGCCAGCAGCCAAGAGTCCGAGCAGTACTTC.

The chain uses TRBV15 and TRBJ2-3; tentatively, D is TRBD2 (5 bases). CDR1 is LNHNV and CDR2 is YYDKDF in the germline V gene (reference sequence). The CDR3 runs 17 residues. Trimming took off 0 bases at V and 0 bases at J, with 13 bases between the two ends. CDR3 in amino acids: CATSREGGLSSTDTQYF. The CDR3 region has the DNA TGTGCCACCAGCAGAGAAGGCGGACTCTCTAGCACAGATACGCAGTATTTT. The variable domain in full, with the rest retrieved from reference TRBV15 and TRBJ2-3, is DAMVIQNPRYQVTQFGKPVTLSCSQTLNHNVMYWYQQKSSQAPKLLFHYYDKDFNNEADTPDNFQSRRPNTSFCFLDIRSPGLGDTAMYLCATSREGGLSSTDTQYFGPGTRLTVL.

The genes are TRBV28 and TRBJ2-2; D could derive from TRBD1 or TRBD2 (5 bases each). CDR3 size: 16 residues. The germline gives CDR1 MDHEN, CDR2 SYDVKM. Trimming left V 3 bases short and J 0 bases short, with 11 bases between. In DNA, the CDR3 is TGTGCCAGCAGTTTCGTCCTGGGGGCGAACACCGGGGAGCTGTTTTTT. Amino acid sequence: CASSFVLGANTGELFF. Full variable domain (outside the CDR3, taken from reference TRBV28 and TRBJ2-2): DVKVTQSSRYLVKRTGEKVFLECVQDMDHENMFWYRQDPGLGLRLIYFSYDVKMKEKGDIPEGYSVSREKKERFSLILESASTNQTSMYLCASSFVLGANTGELFFGEGSRLTVL.

The rearrangement joins TRBV29-1 to TRBJ1-1, with TRBD1 matching 8 bases. J lost 6 bases, V lost 8 bases, and 11 bases had no gene match. Germline V gene data show CDR1 as SQVTM and CDR2 as ANQGSEA. The CDR3 length is 13 residues. The CDR3, as DNA: TGCAGCCCCTCGAGACAGGGGTTCGCTGAAGCTTTCTTT. Protein: CSPSRQGFAEAFF.

The chain employs TRBV5-8 and TRBJ1-5; D gene unclear. This CDR3 contains 14 residues. V lost 4 bases to trimming and J lost 2 bases, with 10 bases between them. Germline CDR1 is SGHTS and CDR2 is YDEGEE. As DNA, the CDR3 is TGTGCCAGCAGCCGAGACCTGGGCAATCAGCCCCAGCATTTT. It encodes CASSRDLGNQPQHF.

This chain joins TRBV2 and TRBJ2-2; TRBD1 matches 7 bases. V dropped 4 bases and J dropped 5; count of bases not matched to a gene: 13. Germline V gene sequence: CDR1 SNHLY, CDR2 FYNNEI. The length of the CDR3 is 17 residues. The CDR3 protein is CASSASSPGTATGELFF. In DNA, the CDR3 is TGTGCCAGCAGTGCGTCCTCACCCGGGACAGCAACCGGGGAGCTGTTTTTT.

The chain carries TRBV5-1 and TRBJ1-1, with TRBD1 matching 8 bases. The CDR3 is 14 residues long. Germline CDR1 is SGHRS and CDR2 is YFSETQ. Trimming took 0 bases from V and 7 from J; bases not matched to a gene: 5. CDR3 sequence reads: CASSLGQGTFEAFF. The CDR3 DNA follows: TGCGCCAGCAGCTTGGGACAGGGGACCTTTGAAGCTTTCTTT.

This sequence joins TRBV7-2 and TRBJ2-7, with 8 bases identical to TRBD2. Germline V gene sequence: CDR1 SGHTA, CDR2 FQGNSA. V gave up 5 bases and J gave up 4 bases; unmatched junction bases: 13. This CDR3 comprises 16 residues. CDR3 sequence reads: CASSAEVGTRSYEQYF. As DNA, the CDR3 is TGTGCCAGCAGCGCCGAGGTTGGGACTAGATCATACGAGCAGTACTTC.

The rearrangement links TRBV2 to TRBJ1-1; 7 positions match TRBD1. With 4 bases clipped from V and 11 bases from J, the junction kept 19 bases outside the gene matches. Germline CDR1 is SNHLY and CDR2 is FYNNEI. This CDR3 has 16 residues. CDR3 nucleotide sequence: TGTGCCAGCAGTGTTTCCTGGACAGGCGACGGGTCCCCGGCTTTCTTT. Translation gives CASSVSWTGDGSPAFF.

The genes are TRBV10-3 and TRBJ2-3, with 12 bases lining up with TRBD2. The V gene end was trimmed by 3 bases and the J gene end by 4 bases; junction bases not matched to a gene: 2. The CDR3 spans 15 residues. Germline values: CDR1 ENHRY, CDR2 SYGVKD. The CDR3 region has the DNA TGTGCCATCAGTGAAGCTAGCGGGGGGGCAGATACGCAGTATTTT. Its protein product is CAISEASGGADTQYF.

The table lists this clone with a count of one. The chain recombines TRBV7-2 with TRBJ1-5; 7 nucleotides agree with TRBD1. The CDR3 extends over 16 amino acids. Germline CDR1 reads SGHTA; CDR2 reads FQGNSA. After removal of 5 bases from V and 1 base from J, the junction contained 8 bases not matched to a gene. The CDR3 DNA reads TGTGCCAGCAGCGGACTACAGGGGCTAAGCAATCAGCCCCAGCATTTT. This codes for CASSGLQGLSNQPQHF. Full variable domain (missing parts from reference TRBV7-2 and TRBJ1-5): GAGVSQSPSNKVTEKGKDVELRCDPISGHTALYWYRQSLGQGLEFLIYFQGNSAPDKSGLPSDRFSAERTGGSVSTLTIQRTQQEDSAVYLCASSGLQGLSNQPQHFGDGTRLSIL.